This TCR beta chain comes out of a study of blood T cell repertoires in COVID-19. Across the study: Researchers got acute and convalescent COVID-19 samples from the United States, Italy and Spain.

V shed 4 bases and J 3 bases; nucleotides not matched to a gene: 3. The CDR3 covers 15 residues. Germline V gene data show CDR1 as SNHLY and CDR2 as FYNNEI. This clone has a single count. Sequenced by immunoSEQ multiplex PCR; TCRdb stores in-frame clones only, minus some. The sample consists of around 250,000 clones, 65% to 85% of them appearing once. The V gene is TRBV2, the J gene TRBJ1-5, with 10 positions matching TRBD1. The sample comprised peripheral blood. The sequence was collected from a woman in her forties who had recovered from COVID-19. CDR3 amino acids: CASSVTGGINQPQHF. The CDR3 DNA is TGTGCCAGCAGTGTGACAGGGGGCATCAATCAGCCCCAGCATTTT.